This T cell receptor beta chain was sequenced for a study of blood T cell repertoires in COVID-19. Study details: Acute and convalescent COVID-19 specimens originated in the United States, Italy and Spain. The analysed material was cDNA or gDNA that came from T cells, B-cell-depleted T cells, or PBMCs.

TCRdb's copy holds only in-frame clones and misses some; the assay was immunoSEQ multiplex PCR. The sample consists of 200,000 to 250,000 clones, 70% to 90% of them appearing once. Trimming cost V 7 bases and J 2 bases, with 13 bases left between them. This CDR3 contains 13 residues. Germline loops: CDR1 SGHRS, CDR2 YFSETQ. V is TRBV5-1 and J is TRBJ2-7; TRBD2 might be the D (5 bases). The TCR was taken from a man aged 55 to 70 with acute or convalescent COVID-19. The sequencing sample was made of peripheral blood. Here the CDR3 DNA reads TGCGCCAGCTCTTTCTCCGGGGCCTACGAGCAGTACTTC. Protein: CASSFSGAYEQYF.